These 23 T cell receptor beta chains were sequenced from one sample in a study of cytomegalovirus exposure and HLA in healthy donors. It was with 60 Vbeta and 13 Jbeta primers that the PCR ran. Only in-frame clones appear in the TCRdb table, and some are missing; sequencing was by immunoSEQ multiplex PCR. Among some 130,000 clones listed, 79% were seen once. The sample consisted of PBMCs. The source of these receptors is a man aged 18 to 30 in good health and CMV-seronegative.

This clone has more than one count but fewer than ten. This sequence joins TRBV7-9 and TRBJ1-5; D is possibly TRBD1 (6 bases). The CDR3 totals 16 residues. Germline V gives CDR1 SEHNR, CDR2 FQNEAQ (reference sequence). The V gene lost 0 bases and the J gene lost 3 bases, with 12 bases spanning the gap. The CDR3 nucleotides read TGTGCCAGCAGCTTAGCTCTCTGGGACAACAATCAGCCCCAGCATTTT. Protein product: CASSLALWDNNQPQHF.

The V and J genes are TRBV6-4 and TRBJ2-1, with 8 bases matching TRBD2. Germline V gene data show CDR1 as MRHNA and CDR2 as SNTAGT. This CDR3 has 15 amino acids. The junction had 5 bases not matched to a gene; V was cut back by 0 bases and J by 7 bases. This chain's CDR3 is CASSDSTSVRNEQFF. CDR3 bases: TGTGCCAGCAGTGACTCGACTAGCGTTAGGAATGAGCAGTTCTTC.

V is TRBV5-5 and J is TRBJ2-7, with TRBD1 matching over 7 bases. From germline, CDR1 is SGHKS and CDR2 YYEKEE (reference sequence). Trimming at V came to 4 bases and at J to 3 bases, leaving 1 base not matched to a gene. This CDR3 contains 12 residues. The DNA for the CDR3 is TGTGCCAGCAGCGGGGACAGCTACGAGCAGTACGTC. Encoded protein: CASSGDSYEQYV.

This chain links TRBV27 with TRBJ2-2; 8 bases match TRBD2. This CDR3 spans 15 amino acids. With V trimmed by 6 bases and J by 0 bases, 3 bases remained unmatched. Germline CDR1 is MNHEY and CDR2 is SMNVEV (reference sequence). The CDR3 DNA follows: TGTGCCAGCAGGCCGGGACTAGCGAACACCGGGGAGCTGTTTTTT. This sequence encodes CASRPGLANTGELFF.

The rearrangement links TRBV10-3 to TRBJ2-1, with 12 bases fitting TRBD2. CDR1 ENHRY and CDR2 SYGVKD come from the germline V gene. The trim removed 2 bases at V and 5 bases at J, leaving 4 bases unmatched. The CDR3 spans 16 residues. The CDR3 DNA reads as TGTGCCATCAGTGAGATCCTAGCGGGAGGGAACAATGAGCAGTTCTTC. Translating gives CAISEILAGGNNEQFF.

The gene calls are TRBV6-1 and TRBJ2-2; TRBD2 aligns across 9 bases. Germline V lookup: CDR1 MNHNS, CDR2 SASEGT. J was trimmed by 0 bases and V by 4 bases; bases with no gene match: 6. The CDR3 has 17 amino acids. The CDR3 region is CASSVNSGSANTGELFF. CDR3 DNA sequence: TGTGCCAGCAGTGTAAATAGCGGGAGCGCGAACACCGGGGAGCTGTTTTTT.

This chain uses TRBV28 with TRBJ2-2; unclear D gene. The germline V gene encodes CDR1 MDHEN and CDR2 SYDVKM. The CDR3 has 11 residues. Trimming left V 6 bases short and J 6 bases short, with 5 bases between. The CDR3 nucleotides are TGTGCCAGCAGCTACGCCGGGGAGCTGTTTTTT. Amino acids: CASSYAGELFF.

The V and J genes are TRBV5-1 and TRBJ2-7, with 14 bases lining up with TRBD2. V trimming: 5 bases; J trimming: 5 bases; junction bases outside the gene matches: 9. The germline CDR1 and CDR2 sequences are SGHRS and YFSETQ. The CDR3 has 16 amino acids. CDR3: CASRSGTSGSSHEQYF. CDR3 DNA sequence: TGCGCCAGCAGATCCGGGACTAGCGGGAGTTCGCACGAGCAGTACTTC.

This chain uses TRBV4-1 with TRBJ2-5; D might be TRBD1 (6 bases). Near its end, the DNA agrees better with TRBJ2-7, so the J call may be wrong. The CDR3 spans 17 residues. CDR1 MGHRA and CDR2 YSYEKL come from the germline V gene. The CDR3, as DNA: TGCGCCAGCAGCCAAGATCGGTGGGGACAAAGCTCCTACGAGCAGTACTTC. Amino acid sequence: CASSQDRWGQSSYEQYF.

The chain couples TRBV29-1 to TRBJ2-6; D not certain. CDR3 length equals 13 residues. Deletions cut 4 bases from V and 0 bases from J, with 4 bases between. Germline V gene data show CDR1 as SQVTM and CDR2 as ANQGSEA. CDR3 sequence (DNA): TGCAGCGTTGCCAACTCTGGGGCCAACGTCCTGACTTTC. This gives the protein CSVANSGANVLTF.

This sequence joins TRBV10-1 and TRBJ2-2; 11 positions match TRBD2. Losses at the gene ends were 6 bases for V and 7 bases for J; bases not matched to a gene: 7. Germline loops: CDR1 WNHNN, CDR2 SYGVQD (reference sequence). The CDR3 is 15 amino acids. CDR3 bases: TGCGCCAGCAGCTTAGCGGGAGGGCACGGCGGGGAGCTGTTTTTT. Translating it yields CASSLAGGHGGELFF.

Only one count was recorded for this clone. The V gene is TRBV6-6, the J gene TRBJ1-4; TRBD1 aligns across 11 bases. Germline V gene data show CDR1 as MNHNY and CDR2 as SVGAGI (reference sequence). J lost 3 bases, V lost 6 bases, and 6 bases had no gene match. The length of the CDR3 is 16 residues. CDR3 protein: CASRPDRGRANEKLFF. The CDR3 nucleotides are TGTGCCAGCAGACCGGACAGGGGGCGGGCTAATGAAAAACTGTTTTTT.

This chain links TRBV5-6 with TRBJ2-2, with 12 bases matching TRBD2. The CDR3 has 15 amino acids. The ends lost 2 bases at V and 4 bases at J; junction bases unmatched: 0. From germline, CDR1 is SGHDT and CDR2 YYEEEE. The CDR3: CASSLLAGGTGELFF. As DNA, the CDR3 is TGTGCCAGCAGCTTACTAGCGGGAGGCACCGGGGAGCTGTTTTTT. The full variable domain, completed using reference TRBV5-6 and TRBJ2-2, is DAGVTQSPTHLIKTRGQQVTLRCSPKSGHDTVSWYQQALGQGPQFIFQYYEEEERQRGNFPDRFSGHQFPNYSSELNVNALLLGDSALYLCASSLLAGGTGELFFGEGSRLTVL.

The gene calls are TRBV30 and TRBJ2-1, with 10 positions matching TRBD2. With V trimmed by 4 bases and J by 16 bases, 16 bases remained unmatched. The CDR3 length is 14 residues. CDR1 and CDR2 from the germline V gene are GTSNPN and SVGIG (reference sequence). The CDR3 nucleotides read TGTGCCTGGATAGTCGGGCTAGCGGGAGCTACCCCCTTCTTC. Its protein is CAWIVGLAGATPFF. The whole variable domain, remainder taken from reference TRBV30 and TRBJ2-1, is SQTIHQWPATLVQPVGSPLSLECTVEGTSNPNLYWYRQAAGRGLQLLFYSVGIGQISSEVPQNLSASRPQDRQFILSSKKLLLSDSGFYLCAWIVGLAGATPFFGPGTRLTVL.

The CDR3 sequence: CASSDPPPGKVYEQYV. The CDR3 nucleotides are TGTGCCAGCAGTGACCCCCCGCCAGGGAAGGTCTACGAGCAGTACGTC. The gene calls are TRBV2 and TRBJ2-7; TRBD1 might be the D (5 bases). This CDR3 is built from 16 residues. The germline V gene encodes CDR1 SNHLY and CDR2 FYNNEI. The germline V and J ends were trimmed by 3 bases and 3 bases, with 18 bases remaining between them.

The chain employs TRBV4-1 and TRBJ2-7; the D gene is possibly TRBD1 (6 bases). Germline lookup yields CDR1 MGHRA and CDR2 YSYEKL. V lost 3 bases to trimming and J lost 3 bases, with 15 bases between them. The CDR3 extends over 15 amino acids. The CDR3 nucleotides are TGCGCCAGCAGCCACTTACAGGGCCTGGTCTACGAGCAGTACTTC. It yields the protein CASSHLQGLVYEQYF.

The rearrangement links TRBV2 to TRBJ2-1; D unclear. Germline V gene lookup returns CDR1 SNHLY and CDR2 FYNNEI. The CDR3 runs 18 residues. Trimming left V 6 bases short and J 13 bases short, with 34 bases between. This CDR3 is CASRARIGEEPTQAHQFF. The CDR3 DNA reads TGTGCCAGCAGGGCCCGAATTGGTGAGGAGCCCACCCAAGCACATCAGTTCTTC.

This sequence joins TRBV29-1 and TRBJ2-5, with TRBD1 as a possible D gene (6 bases). The DNA matches TRBJ2-7 better at its end, which makes the J call doubtful. The CDR3 extends over 13 amino acids. Looked up from germline, CDR1 is SQVTM and CDR2 is ANQGSEA. The CDR3 DNA reads as TGCAGCATCCCCCAGGGGCATCGACACGAGCAGTACTTC. Its translation is CSIPQGHRHEQYF.

In its sample, this clone was seen once. V is TRBV28 and J is TRBJ1-2; the D is unclear. The V gene's germline CDR1 is MDHEN and CDR2 SYDVKM. The CDR3 is 13 residues long. Trimming removed 2 bases from V and 2 bases from J, with 6 bases in between. The CDR3 spells CASSLPPNYGYTF. The CDR3 DNA reads TGTGCCAGCAGTTTACCTCCCAACTATGGCTACACCTTC.

The chain carries TRBV11-2 and TRBJ1-6, with D unresolved. CDR3 length: 14 residues. In germline, CDR1 is SGHAT, CDR2 FQNNGV. V dropped 3 bases and J dropped 10 bases, with 13 bases sitting between them. CDR3 sequence reads: CASSFTQDASPLHF. CDR3 bases: TGTGCCAGCAGCTTTACGCAGGATGCGTCACCCCTCCACTTT.

The genes are TRBV11-3 and TRBJ2-3; tentatively, D is TRBD2 (5 bases). CDR1 is SGHNT, CDR2 YENEEA, per germline. The CDR3 contains 15 residues. Between the trimmed V and J ends, which lost 5 bases and 2 bases, there was a span of 14 bases. The CDR3 nucleotides read TGTGCCAGCAGCCCTGAGGAGGACCTCACAGATACGCAGTATTTT. Its translation is CASSPEEDLTDTQYF.

The chain joins TRBV14 to TRBJ2-7, with TRBD1 matching 8 bases. CDR1 is SGHDN and CDR2 is FVKESK in the germline V gene. V lost 1 base to trimming and J lost 3 bases; unmatched junction nucleotides: 5. The CDR3 runs 15 residues. The CDR3 sequence is CASSQGGTGIYEQYV. The CDR3 nucleotides are TGTGCCAGCAGCCAAGGGGGGACAGGCATCTACGAGCAGTACGTC.

This chain links TRBV18 with TRBJ2-7, with 11 bases that match TRBD1. CDR1 and CDR2 (germline): KGHSH, LQKENI. The CDR3 length is 16 residues. Trimming cost V 2 bases and J 3 bases; bases outside gene matches: 6. CDR3 region: CASSPGRGTGGYEQYF. In DNA, the CDR3 is TGTGCCAGCTCACCAGGAAGGGGGACAGGGGGCTACGAGCAGTACTTC. Full variable domain (rest looked up from reference TRBV18 and TRBJ2-7): NAGVMQNPRHLVRRRGQEARLRCSPMKGHSHVYWYRQLPEEGLKFMVYLQKENIIDESGMPKERFSAEFPKEGPSILRIQQVVRGDSAAYFCASSPGRGTGGYEQYFGPGTRLTVT.